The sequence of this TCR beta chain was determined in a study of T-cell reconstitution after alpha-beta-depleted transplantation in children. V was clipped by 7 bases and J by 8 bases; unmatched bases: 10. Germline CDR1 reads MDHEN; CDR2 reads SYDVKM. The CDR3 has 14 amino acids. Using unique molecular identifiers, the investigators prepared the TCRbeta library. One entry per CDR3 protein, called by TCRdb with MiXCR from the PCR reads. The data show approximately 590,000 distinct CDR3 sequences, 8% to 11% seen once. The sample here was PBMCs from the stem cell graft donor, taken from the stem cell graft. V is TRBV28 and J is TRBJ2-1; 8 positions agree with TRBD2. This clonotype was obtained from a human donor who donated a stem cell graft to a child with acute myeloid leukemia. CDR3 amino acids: CASTSVSGSYEQFF. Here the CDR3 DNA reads TGTGCCAGCACCTCCGTGAGCGGGAGCTATGAGCAGTTCTTC.